This note documents a single T cell receptor (beta chain) sequence. Its antigen is unidentified. This entry belongs to a study of T cell responses to AZD1222 COVID-19 vaccine. Findings and caveats of the study: The study identified only 6 or 7 AZD1222 recipients as seropositive at baseline. Donors were mostly white British, more females; clonal diversity possibly underestimated.

Pooling covered second doses at about 4 or about 12 weeks. The CDR3 covers 14 residues. J gave up 4 bases and V 4 bases, and 3 bases lay outside the gene matches. CDR1 MDHEN and CDR2 SYDVKM come from the germline V gene. The method was immunoSEQ multiplex PCR; TCRdb's version includes in-frame clones alone and lacks a portion of them. The sample carries 110,000 or so clones, approximately 88% recorded once. This sequence originates from an adult who received the AZD1222 COVID-19 vaccine. V gene TRBV28 combines with J gene TRBJ1-1, with 10 bases lining up with TRBD1. This specimen consisted of peripheral blood, obtained 28 days after the second AZD1222 dose. In DNA form, the CDR3 reads TGTGCCAGCAGTTCGGGACAGGGGACCACTGAAGCTTTCTTT. Protein product: CASSSGQGTTEAFF.